Below, 13 T cell receptor beta chains from the same sample are listed, as sequenced in a study of blood T cell repertoires in COVID-19. TCRdb's table, derived via immunoSEQ multiplex PCR, lists solely in-frame clones and lacks some. The sample lists 250,000 to 400,000 clones; roughly nine tenths were seen once. Sequencing was carried out using PBMCs or T cells enriched from blood (not recorded which). These receptors were obtained from a man in his 60s who had recovered from COVID-19.

The CDR3 is CASSPSWEYTGELFF. CDR3 sequence (DNA): TGTGCCAGCAGCCCCTCATGGGAGTACACCGGGGAGCTGTTTTTT. The gene calls are TRBV7-2 and TRBJ2-2, with D possibly matching TRBD2 (5 bases). Germline V gene sequence: CDR1 SGHTA, CDR2 FQGNSA. The V end lost 5 bases, the J end lost 3 bases, and 13 bases lay between the germline ends. The CDR3 consists of 15 residues.

The chain is built from TRBV5-3 and TRBJ1-6, with 9 positions matching TRBD1. TRBV5-3 counts as an open reading frame of uncertain function. With V trimmed by 5 bases and J by 9 bases, 6 bases remained unmatched. The CDR3 spans 14 residues. The CDR3 here is CARRMGQGGSPLHF. In DNA, the CDR3 is TGTGCCAGAAGGATGGGACAGGGAGGTTCACCCCTCCACTTT.

This clone appeared a few times. V usage is TRBV6-5 and J usage is TRBJ1-3, with D unclear. Germline CDR1 MNHEY, CDR2 SVGAGI. The CDR3 is 12 amino acids. V lost 8 bases, J lost 7 bases, and 12 bases lay in between. The CDR3 is CASSRERNTIYF. In DNA form, the CDR3 reads TGTGCCAGCTCCCGGGAACGGAACACCATATATTTT.

The chain carries TRBV7-9 and TRBJ1-3, with 7 bases fitting TRBD1. V lost 5 bases, J lost 2 bases, and 6 bases stayed unmatched. Looked up from germline, CDR1 is SEHNR and CDR2 is FQNEAQ (reference sequence). The CDR3 sequence is 15 residues long. The CDR3 region has the DNA TGTGCCAGCAGCCCGGACAGGTCGGCTGGAAACACCATATATTTT. As protein: CASSPDRSAGNTIYF.

The chain couples TRBV6-2 or TRBV6-3 to TRBJ1-5; D might be TRBD1 (5 bases). The CDR3 runs to 16 residues. CDR1 and CDR2 from the germline V gene are MNHEY and SVGEGT. The V end lost 0 bases, the J end lost 6 bases, and 15 bases lay between the germline ends. CDR3 bases: TGTGCCAGCAGTTACTCGAGTGTCAGGGCGAGTCAGCCCCAGCATTTT. Protein product: CASSYSSVRASQPQHF.

The rearrangement joins TRBV7-3 to TRBJ1-2, with TRBD1 matching 8 bases. Germline trimming cut 2 bases from V and 6 bases from J; bases unmatched to any gene: 5. CDR1 is SGHTA, CDR2 FQGTGA, per germline. The CDR3 totals 14 residues. CDR3 DNA sequence: TGTGCCAGCAGCTTAGGGGGACAGGACGATGGCTACACCTTC. Amino acid sequence: CASSLGGQDDGYTF.

This chain connects TRBV5-1 to TRBJ2-1; 9 nucleotides line up with TRBD2. The CDR3 consists of 15 residues. Per the germline V gene, CDR1 is SGHRS and CDR2 is YFSETQ. V gave up 2 bases and J gave up 7 bases; unmatched junction bases: 7. In DNA, the CDR3 is TGCGCCAGCAGCTTAGCGGGAGGCCCTGGAAATGAGCAGTTCTTC. Encoded protein: CASSLAGGPGNEQFF.

About this clone: This specimen includes other DNA sequences encoding the same CDR3. V is TRBV18 and J is TRBJ1-5; D gene ambiguous. This CDR3 has 13 residues. V was pared by 2 bases and J by 2 bases, with 4 bases between. The germline V gene has CDR1 KGHSH and CDR2 LQKENI. CDR3 bases: TGTGCCAGCTCACCAGGGCGCAATCAGCCCCAGCATTTT. Its protein is CASSPGRNQPQHF.

This rearrangement joins TRBV7-2 to TRBJ2-7, with 8 nucleotides matching TRBD2. The trim removed 5 bases at V and 6 bases at J, leaving 15 bases unmatched. The CDR3 totals 16 residues. CDR1 and CDR2 from the germline V gene are SGHTA and FQGNSA. The CDR3 coding sequence is TGTGCCAGCAGCCATGGGACTAGGTTTTCGGGCCTCGAGCAGTACTTC. Encoded protein: CASSHGTRFSGLEQYF.

The rearrangement uses TRBV7-3 and TRBJ2-1; no firm D call. Germline CDR1 SGHTA, CDR2 FQGTGA. This CDR3 is 12 amino acids long. Trimming took off 1 base at V and 5 bases at J, with 3 bases between the two ends. CDR3 sequence (DNA): TGTGCCAGCAGCTTAAATAACAATGAGCAGTTCTTC. Amino acid sequence: CASSLNNNEQFF.

The chain combines TRBV9 with TRBJ2-1, with a weak D call TRBD2 (6 bases). The CDR3 runs to 15 residues. The V and J ends lost 0 bases and 5 bases respectively, with 12 bases between them. Germline V gene sequence: CDR1 SGDLS, CDR2 YYNGEE. CDR3 residues: CASSVDMGGDNEQFF. CDR3 coding DNA: TGTGCCAGCAGCGTAGATATGGGAGGAGACAATGAGCAGTTCTTC.

The gene calls are TRBV7-9 and TRBJ1-2; 7 bases line up with TRBD1. CDR1 and CDR2 (germline): SEHNR, FQNEAQ (reference sequence). The CDR3 has 15 amino acids. Trimming removed 5 bases from V and 4 bases from J; junction bases left unmatched: 10. This CDR3 is CASSPEYGTAYGYTF. In DNA form, the CDR3 reads TGTGCCAGCAGCCCAGAGTACGGGACAGCCTATGGCTACACCTTC.

This chain uses TRBV5-1 with TRBJ1-1; D remains unclear. The V and J ends lost 4 bases and 0 bases respectively, with 13 bases between them. Germline lookup yields CDR1 SGHRS and CDR2 YFSETQ. The CDR3 has 15 residues. The CDR3 protein is CASSPPGKMNTEAFF. The CDR3 DNA reads TGCGCCAGCAGCCCCCCCGGGAAAATGAACACTGAAGCTTTCTTT.